The 13 T cell receptor beta chains presented below share a single source sample, sequenced in a study of blood T cell repertoires in COVID-19 (TCRdb year 2020). Libraries were made using the immunoSEQ multiplex PCR assay. TCRdb limited this immuneACCESS table to in-frame rearrangements with V and J called. A share of clones is missing; checked studies link under half to unresolved V genes, and the rest is unexplained. Across this sample there are about 120,000 clones, with more than 75% seen only once. 25% to 30% of the sample belongs to the ten largest clones. Sequencing input: peripheral blood. Source of these receptors: a woman in her seventies with acute or convalescent COVID-19.

The V gene is TRBV3-1 (or the pseudogene TRBV3-2), the J gene TRBJ2-5; 11 bases agree with TRBD2. J gave up 2 bases and V 3 bases, and 2 bases lay outside the gene matches. Germline CDR1 and CDR2: LGHDT and YNNKEL (reference sequence). The CDR3 contains 15 residues. DNA of the CDR3: TGTGCCAGCAGCCAGACTAGCGGGGTACAAGAGACCCAGTACTTC. Translation: CASSQTSGVQETQYF.

The CDR3 reads CASTLTGRTEAFF. CDR3 DNA sequence: TGTGCCAGCACCTTGACAGGTCGCACTGAAGCTTTCTTT. This chain uses TRBV12-3 or TRBV12-4 with TRBJ1-1; tentatively, D is TRBD1 (6 bases). The CDR3 covers 13 residues. V was trimmed by 7 bases and J by 4 bases, leaving 13 bases between them.

Concerning this clone: The junction shows a germline mismatch at one end, possibly a read error. The chain joins TRBV14 to TRBJ2-1, with D hard to call. CDR1 SGHDN and CDR2 FVKESK come from the germline V gene. The CDR3 is made up of 15 amino acids. The CDR3 DNA is TGTGCCAGCACCCAACCGTGTACGGTGAACTATGAGCAGTTCTTC. Encoded protein: CASTQPCTVNYEQFF.

The chain combines TRBV9 with TRBJ2-5, with 11 bases identical to TRBD1. The CDR3 totals 15 residues. In germline, CDR1 is SGDLS, CDR2 YYNGEE. V was pared by 3 bases and J by 6 bases, with 7 bases of the junction left unmatched. The CDR3 region is CASSDGQGASKTQYF. CDR3 DNA: TGTGCCAGCAGCGATGGACAGGGGGCATCAAAGACCCAGTACTTC.

V is TRBV28 and J is TRBJ2-1, with TRBD2 as a possible D gene (6 bases). CDR1 and CDR2 from the germline V gene are MDHEN and SYDVKM. V was cut by 8 bases and J by 12 bases, with 14 bases left in between. This CDR3 contains 11 residues. The CDR3 here is CASLEGGVQFF. CDR3 sequence (DNA): TGTGCCAGCCTTGAGGGAGGTGTGCAGTTCTTC.

In its sample, this clone was seen once. The rearrangement joins TRBV2 to TRBJ1-1; D unclear. Germline V gene data show CDR1 as SNHLY and CDR2 as FYNNEI. Trimming took off 6 bases at V and 0 bases at J, with 8 bases between the two ends. The CDR3 has 13 amino acids. DNA for the CDR3: TGTGCCAGCAGGGCCTTTTTGAACACTGAAGCTTTCTTT. Protein: CASRAFLNTEAFF.

The J gene is TRBJ1-4, the V gene TRBV28; 8 positions agree with TRBD1. The CDR3 consists of 15 residues. V gave up 6 bases and J gave up 8 bases; unmatched junction bases: 11. Per germline, CDR1 MDHEN and CDR2 SYDVKM. CDR3 protein: CASRMGQDLGEKLFF. In DNA form, the CDR3 reads TGTGCCAGCAGGATGGGACAGGATCTTGGGGAAAAACTGTTTTTT.

V and J are TRBV3-1 (or the pseudogene TRBV3-2) and TRBJ1-2; a possible D gene is TRBD1 (6 bases). The V gene lost 4 bases and the J gene lost 3 bases, with 6 bases spanning the gap. CDR1 and CDR2 (germline): LGHDT, YNNKEL (reference sequence). CDR3 length: 12 amino acids. The CDR3 DNA reads as TGTGCCAGCAGCCGGACAGACTATGGCTACACCTTC. It encodes CASSRTDYGYTF.

V is TRBV7-9 and J is TRBJ2-7; 8 bases map to TRBD2. V lost 5 bases to trimming and J lost 6 bases; unmatched junction nucleotides: 9. CDR3 length: 14 residues. Germline CDR1 reads SEHNR; CDR2 reads FQNEAQ (reference sequence). The CDR3 reads CASSAGRDLLEQYF. The CDR3 bases are TGTGCCAGCAGCGCCGGGAGGGACCTTCTCGAGCAGTACTTC. The variable domain in full, with the rest retrieved from reference TRBV7-9 and TRBJ2-7, is DTGVSQNPRHKITKRGQNVTFRCDPISEHNRLYWYRQTLGQGPEFLTYFQNEAQLEKSRLLSDRFSAERPKGSFSTLEIQRTEQGDSAMYLCASSAGRDLLEQYFGPGTRLTVT.

This sequence joins TRBV12-3 or TRBV12-4 and TRBJ1-4, with 8 positions matching TRBD1. V lost 8 bases, J lost 7 bases, and 6 bases stayed unmatched. This CDR3 has 13 residues. The CDR3 DNA is TGTGCCAGCGGGCAGGGGGCGCGTGAAAAACTGTTTTTT. Protein product: CASGQGAREKLFF.

V is TRBV19 and J is TRBJ1-5; 10 positions match TRBD1. Germline loops: CDR1 LNHDA, CDR2 SQIVND (reference sequence). This CDR3 is built from 15 residues. The J segment lost 4 bases and the V segment lost 5 bases, leaving 5 bases of the junction unmatched. The CDR3 sequence is CASSARGQGNQPQHF. In DNA, the CDR3 is TGTGCCAGTAGTGCGAGGGGACAGGGGAATCAGCCCCAGCATTTT. Full variable domain (missing parts from reference TRBV19 and TRBJ1-5): DGGITQSPKYLFRKEGQNVTLSCEQNLNHDAMYWYRQDPGQGLRLIYYSQIVNDFQKGDIAEGYSVSREKKESFPLTVTSAQKNPTAFYLCASSARGQGNQPQHFGDGTRLSIL.

The chain employs TRBV7-3 and TRBJ2-2, with 8 bases lining up with TRBD1. The germline V gene encodes CDR1 SGHTA and CDR2 FQGTGA. Trimming cost V 4 bases and J 1 base; bases outside gene matches: 2. The CDR3 is made up of 15 amino acids. For the CDR3, the DNA is TGTGCCAGCAGCTCCGGACAGGGGAACACCGGGGAGCTGTTTTTT. Translated, it gives CASSSGQGNTGELFF.

V and J are TRBV6-5 and TRBJ1-2; TRBD1 might be the D (6 bases). The CDR3 totals 12 residues. V lost 6 bases, J lost 4 bases, and 9 bases lay in between. Per the germline V gene, CDR1 is MNHEY and CDR2 is SVGAGI. As DNA, the CDR3 is TGTGCCAGCAGGGACAGCAGCTATGGCTACACCTTC. This encodes CASRDSSYGYTF.